The 13 T cell receptor beta chains below come from one sample, sequenced in a study of tissue T cells after allogeneic stem cell transplantation. Time point here: mouse harvest day 7 after allogeneic transplant. Mouse grafts combined 10^7 T-cell-depleted bone marrow cells with 10^6 splenic CD5+ T cells. The repertoire was sequenced with immunoSEQ multiplex PCR; TCRdb's copy has only in-frame clones and lacks some. The sample includes some 2,200 clones, 50% to 60% of them seen just once. Material for sequencing was spleen. These receptor sequences come from a female BALB/c mouse given C57BL/6 T cells with graft-versus-host disease after an allogeneic hematopoietic cell transplant.

As concerns this clone: Germline and genes: mouse. The CDR3: CASGDSGGNTLYF. CDR3 bases read: TGTGCCAGCGGTGATTCGGGGGGGAACACCTTGTAC. The V call is TRBV13-2, the J call TRBJ2-4; 7 bases map to TRBD2. The CDR3 end is not reached by the read, which stops 1 residue before it; the germline J gene fills it in. V shed 1 base, J shed 6 bases, and the junction held 2 bases outside the gene matches. Germline V gene data show CDR1 as NNHNN and CDR2 as SYGAGS (reference sequence). The CDR3 is 13 amino acids.

Comments on this clone: Mouse germline and gene names are used. The CDR3 extends 1 residue past the end of the read, so its final part is completed from the germline J gene. The J gene is TRBJ1-1, the V gene TRBV26, with 7 nucleotides matching TRBD1. This CDR3 region has 13 residues. The J segment lost 1 base and the V segment lost 5 bases, leaving 1 base of the junction unmatched. Germline CDR1 and CDR2: KGHPV and FQNQEV (reference sequence). CDR3 bases read: TGTGCCAGCAGTTGGGACAGAAACACAGAAGTCTTC. Its protein is CASSWDRNTEVF. The whole CDR3 reads CASSWDRNTEVFF. The full variable domain, completed using reference TRBV26 and TRBJ1-1, is NSKVIQTPRYLVKGQGQKAKMRCIPEKGHPVVFWYQQNKNNEFKFLINFQNQEVLQQIDMTEKRFSAECPSNSPCSLEIQSSEAGDSALYLCASSWDRNTEVFFGKGTRLTVV.

Comment on this clone: Gene names denote mouse genes. The DNA ends 1 residue before the CDR3 does, and the rest of the CDR3 is filled in from the germline J gene. The chain uses TRBV12-1 and TRBJ2-7, with 8 bases fitting TRBD2. Germline loops: CDR1 SGHSN, CDR2 HYEKVE. V dropped 1 base and J dropped 7; count of bases not matched to a gene: 5. The CDR3 is 13 amino acids. The CDR3 here is CASSLGGRGEQYF. CDR3 bases read: TGTGCCAGCTCTCTGGGGGGGCGCGGGGAACAGTAC.

This clone came up a few times. The gene names here belong to mouse. The read gets to within 1 residue of the CDR3 end, and the germline J gene fills in the rest. J is TRBJ1-2 and V is TRBV23; TRBD1 is the table's D call, not checked against the DNA. Germline CDR1 is KGHTA and CDR2 is FQNQQP. CDR3 length equals 13 residues. The sequenced part of the CDR3 DNA is TGCTCCAGCAGTCAACCAGGGAACTCCGACTACACC. Encoded protein: CSSSQPGNSDYT. Given in full, the CDR3 is CSSSQPGNSDYTF.

Concerning this clone itself: Gene names are the mouse ones. The read falls 1 residue short of the CDR3 end, and the missing part is taken from the germline J gene. The chain carries TRBV15 and TRBJ2-4; TRBD2 is a possible D gene (5 bases). The germline gives CDR1 SGHND, CDR2 FRSKSL. CDR3 length: 13 amino acids. The ends were cut back, 5 bases at V and 0 bases at J, with 6 bases in the middle. Incomplete CDR3 DNA: TGTGCCAGCAGTGCTGGGAGTCAAAACACCTTGTAC. This encodes CASSAGSQNTLY. The whole CDR3 is CASSAGSQNTLYF.

About this clone: Gene names and germline match the mouse. The CDR3 end falls 1 residue outside the read, so it is completed with the germline J gene. J is TRBJ1-4 and V is TRBV26; TRBD1 matches 9 bases. V shed 6 bases, J shed 1 base, and the junction held 3 bases outside the gene matches. The CDR3 consists of 15 residues. Germline V CDR1 and CDR2: KGHPV, FQNQEV (reference sequence). The covered CDR3 bases are TGTGCCAGCAGCCGGACAGGGGCTTCCAACGAAAGATTATTT. As protein: CASSRTGASNERLF. The CDR3 in its entirety is CASSRTGASNERLFF.

Only a few counts were recorded for this clone. The genes and germline here are from mouse. The read terminates 1 residue ahead of where the CDR3 ends, so the germline J gene completes it. The chain recombines TRBV13-3 with TRBJ2-3; 13 bases are a match to TRBD2. Germline trimming cut 0 bases from V and 7 bases from J; bases unmatched to any gene: 5. Germline V gives CDR1 NNHDY, CDR2 SYVADS. The CDR3 consists of 16 residues. The CDR3 DNA, read in part, is TGTGCCAGCAGTGATGCGGACTGGGGGGGCGCAAAAACGCTGTAT. This translates into CASSDADWGGAKTLY. The full CDR3 protein is CASSDADWGGAKTLYF.

Comments on this clone: The gene names here belong to mouse. The read falls 1 residue short of the CDR3 end, and the missing part is taken from the germline J gene. V gene TRBV13-2 combines with J gene TRBJ2-5; 7 bases are a match to TRBD1. Germline CDR1 and CDR2: NNHNN and SYGAGS (reference sequence). This CDR3 spans 13 amino acids. V lost 5 bases, J lost 3 bases, and 3 bases stayed unmatched. CDR3 region: CASGGTVQDTQYF. The CDR3 DNA, read in part, is TGTGCCAGCGGCGGGACAGTTCAAGACACCCAGTAC.

This clone was found a few times. Germline and genes: mouse. The read terminates 1 residue before the CDR3 end, so the remaining end is supplied by the germline J gene. The rearrangement uses TRBV26 and TRBJ1-3, with 7 bases lining up with TRBD1. V shed 2 bases, J shed 0 bases, and the junction held 1 base outside the gene matches. Per germline, CDR1 KGHPV and CDR2 FQNQEV (reference sequence). The CDR3 runs to 15 residues. The CDR3 loop reads CASSLGTDSGNTLYF. The part of the CDR3 DNA that was read is TGTGCCAGCAGTCTGGGGACAGATTCTGGAAATACGCTCTAT.

This clone was recorded a few times. The junction shows a germline mismatch at one end, possibly a read error. Mouse germline and gene names are used. The read ends 1 residue shy of where the CDR3 ends; the end is completed using the germline J gene. This chain joins TRBV13-1 and TRBJ1-2; 12 positions agree with TRBD1. CDR3 size: 16 residues. The germline gives CDR1 NSHNY, CDR2 SYGAGN. The CDR3 bases that were read are TGTGCCAGCGGTGATAGGGGACAGGGGGCGAGGTCCGACTACACC. It is translated as CASGDRGQGARSDYT. The full CDR3 protein is CASGDRGQGARSDYTF.

This clone counts as large. Mouse names are used for the genes. The sequence runs out 1 residue before the end of the CDR3; the remainder is reconstructed from the germline J gene. The rearrangement links TRBV13-2 to TRBJ1-2; D gene ambiguous. CDR1 is NNHNN and CDR2 is SYGAGS in the germline V gene (reference sequence). CDR3 size: 12 residues. V lost 2 bases to trimming and J lost 0 bases, with 2 bases between them. The CDR3 bases that were read are TGTGCCAGCGGTGAAGCAAACTCCGACTACACC. Translated: CASGEANSDYT. In full, the CDR3 is CASGEANSDYTF.

Concerning this clone: The germline and genes are mouse ones. The CDR3 is cut off 1 residue early in the read; its end comes from the germline J gene. The chain couples TRBV26 to TRBJ1-1; 7 positions agree with TRBD1. CDR1 KGHPV and CDR2 FQNQEV come from the germline V gene (reference sequence). The CDR3 contains 13 residues. Trimming removed 2 bases from V and 8 bases from J; junction bases left unmatched: 5. The CDR3 is CASSLEGAEEVFF. The part of the CDR3 DNA that was read is TGTGCCAGCAGTCTGGAGGGGGCGGAGGAAGTCTTC.

This clone was counted a few times. The genes and germline here are from mouse. The CDR3 loop reads CASGDRDRDTEVFF. The covered CDR3 bases are TGTGCCAGCGGTGATCGGGACAGGGACACAGAAGTCTTC. The chain joins TRBV13-2 to TRBJ1-1, with 9 bases that match TRBD1. Read sequence stops 1 residue before the CDR3 end, and the germline J gene provides the missing end. This CDR3 is built from 14 residues. V was clipped by 1 base and J by 3 bases; unmatched bases: 1. Looked up from germline, CDR1 is NNHNN and CDR2 is SYGAGS (reference sequence).